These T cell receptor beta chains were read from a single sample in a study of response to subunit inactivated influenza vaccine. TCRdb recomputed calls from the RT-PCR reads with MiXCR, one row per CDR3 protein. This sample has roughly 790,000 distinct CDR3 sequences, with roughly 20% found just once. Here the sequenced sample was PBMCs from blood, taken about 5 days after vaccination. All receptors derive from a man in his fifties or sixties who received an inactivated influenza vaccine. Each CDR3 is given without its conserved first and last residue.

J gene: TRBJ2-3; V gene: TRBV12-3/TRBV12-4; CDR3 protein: ASSLLMGLAGDTQY
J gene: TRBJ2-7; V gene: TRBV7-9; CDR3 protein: ASSLEVSEQY
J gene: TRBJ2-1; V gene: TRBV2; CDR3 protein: ASSELGGSSYNEQF
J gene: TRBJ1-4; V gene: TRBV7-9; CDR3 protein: ASSTTGLNEKLF
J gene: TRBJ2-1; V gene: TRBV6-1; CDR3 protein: ASSGLADNEQF
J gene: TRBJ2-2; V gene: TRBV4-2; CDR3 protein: ASSQPGGDTGELF
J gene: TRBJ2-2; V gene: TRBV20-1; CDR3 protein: SARPRDSFTGELF
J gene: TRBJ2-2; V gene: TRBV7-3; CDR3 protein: ASSPLATNTGELF
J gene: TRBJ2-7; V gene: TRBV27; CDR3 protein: ASSIRTSGGNEQY
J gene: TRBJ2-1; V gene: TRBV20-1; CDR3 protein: SARGSGSAYNEQF
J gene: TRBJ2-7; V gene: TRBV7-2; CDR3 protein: ASSLGPVRSYEQY
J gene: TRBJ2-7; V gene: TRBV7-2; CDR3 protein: ASSTGLTATYEQY
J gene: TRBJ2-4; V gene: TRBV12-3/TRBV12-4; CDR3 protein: ASSITSSGKNIQY
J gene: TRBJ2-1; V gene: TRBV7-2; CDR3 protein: ASSLWGGRAITEQF
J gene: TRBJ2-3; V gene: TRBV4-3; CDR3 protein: ASSQDMQGADTQY
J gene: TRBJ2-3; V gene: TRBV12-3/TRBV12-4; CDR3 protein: ASNGGTLGTDTQY
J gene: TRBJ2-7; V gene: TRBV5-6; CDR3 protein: ASNNGASYEQY
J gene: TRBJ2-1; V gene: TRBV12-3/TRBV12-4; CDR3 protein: ASSPTGGAYNEQF
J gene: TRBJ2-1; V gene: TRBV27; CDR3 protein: ASSLLSSGGEQF